The rows below give T cell receptor beta chains drawn from one sample of a study of CD8 T cells in ankylosing spondylitis. One entry per CDR3 protein results from TCRdb running MiXCR on the 5' RACE reads. Among about 480,000 distinct CDR3 sequences listed, 17% were seen once. Sequenced material: blood, either unsorted or a sorted T cell fraction (not recorded which). The receptors stem from a male donor with ankylosing spondylitis. The CDR3 runs from the conserved cysteine through the conserved F or W. The order of the fields is J gene, D gene, clone size, V gene, CDR3 DNA, CDR3 protein. The D gene is left open where the match is weak. Clone size, where shown, is once, few, many, or a class for clones that have expanded.

TRBJ2-7 | TRBD2 | many | TRBV7-2 | TGTGCCAGCAGCCCACGGGGGGGCGAGCAGTACTTC | CASSPRGGEQYF
TRBJ2-7 | - | - | TRBV5-1 | TGCGCCAGCAGCTTGGGGGGGATCACCTACGAGCAGTACTTC | CASSLGGITYEQYF
TRBJ2-1 | - | - | TRBV2 | TGTGCCAGCAGTCCCTTAGCGGTATACAATGAGCAGTTCTTC | CASSPLAVYNEQFF
TRBJ2-1 | TRBD1 | few | TRBV20-1 | TGCAGTGCTCCCTGGACAGGGGTCCACAATGAGCAGTTCTTC | CSAPWTGVHNEQFF
TRBJ1-2 | TRBD1 | few | TRBV5-1 | TGCGCCAGCAGCTACGGGACAGCAGGGACCTATGGCTACACCTTC | CASSYGTAGTYGYTF
TRBJ2-1 | - | - | TRBV30 | TGTGCCTGGAGAGTGGCAGGGGCTGCAAGTGCCCCAAGGAATGAGCAGTTCTTC | CAWRVAGAASAPRNEQFF
TRBJ1-5 | - | - | TRBV19 | TGTGCCAGTAGTGGAGCATTCGGCAATCAGCCCCAGCATTTT | CASSGAFGNQPQHF
TRBJ1-2 | - | few | TRBV6-5 | TGTGCCAGCAGGACCTCAATCTATGGCTACACCTTC | CASRTSIYGYTF
TRBJ1-6 | TRBD1 | few | TRBV18 | TGTGCCAGCTCACCTGGACAGGATAATTCACCCCTCCACTTT | CASSPGQDNSPLHF
TRBJ2-1 | - | - | TRBV20-1 | TGCAGTGCCCCACAGGGTACGCTACCCGAGCAGTTCTTC | CSAPQGTLPEQFF
TRBJ2-1 | TRBD2 | - | TRBV19 | TGTGCCAGTAGTAGTCCCTCTAGCGGGAGGCCCTATGAGCAGTTCTTC | CASSSPSSGRPYEQFF
TRBJ1-3 | - | few | TRBV5-1 | TGCGCCAGCAGCTTGTCCGTCGACTCTGGAAACACCATATATTTT | CASSLSVDSGNTIYF
TRBJ2-3 | - | few | TRBV18 | TGTGCCAGCTCACACTACCGGGACACTTACACAGATACGCAGTATTTT | CASSHYRDTYTDTQYF
TRBJ2-7 | TRBD1 | few | TRBV15 | TGTGCCACCAGCAGAGACCTAGACAGGGCAACCTACGAGCAGTACTTC | CATSRDLDRATYEQYF